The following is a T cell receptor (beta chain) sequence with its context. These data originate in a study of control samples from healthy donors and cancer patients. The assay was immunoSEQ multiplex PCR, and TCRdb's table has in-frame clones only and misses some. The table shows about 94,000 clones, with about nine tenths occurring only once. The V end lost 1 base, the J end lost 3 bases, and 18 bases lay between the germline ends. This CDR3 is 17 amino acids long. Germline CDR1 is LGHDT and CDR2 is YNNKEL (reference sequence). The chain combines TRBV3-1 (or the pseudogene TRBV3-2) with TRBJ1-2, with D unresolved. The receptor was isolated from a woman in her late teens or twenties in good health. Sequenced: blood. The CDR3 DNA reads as TGTGCCAGCAGCCAAGGTTCGGTCGGGCTTGAACACTATGGCTACACCTTC. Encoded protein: CASSQGSVGLEHYGYTF.